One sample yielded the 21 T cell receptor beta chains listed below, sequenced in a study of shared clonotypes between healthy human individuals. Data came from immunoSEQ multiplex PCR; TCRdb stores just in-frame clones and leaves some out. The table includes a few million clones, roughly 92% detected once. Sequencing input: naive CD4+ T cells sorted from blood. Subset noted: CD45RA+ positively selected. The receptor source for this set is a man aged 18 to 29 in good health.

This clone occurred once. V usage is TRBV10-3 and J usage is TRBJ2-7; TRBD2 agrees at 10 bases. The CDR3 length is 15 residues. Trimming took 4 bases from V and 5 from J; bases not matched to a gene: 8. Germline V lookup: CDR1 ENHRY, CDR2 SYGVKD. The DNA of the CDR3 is TGTGCCATCAGTGGGGCTAGCGGGAGTATCGACGAGCAGTACTTC. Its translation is CAISGASGSIDEQYF.

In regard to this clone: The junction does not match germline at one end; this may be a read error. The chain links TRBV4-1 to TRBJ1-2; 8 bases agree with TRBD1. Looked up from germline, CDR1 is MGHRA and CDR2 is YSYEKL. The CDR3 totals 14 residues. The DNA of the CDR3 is TGCGCCAGCACCCAAGTCGGACAGGGTGGAGGCTACACCTTC. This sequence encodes CASTQVGQGGGYTF.

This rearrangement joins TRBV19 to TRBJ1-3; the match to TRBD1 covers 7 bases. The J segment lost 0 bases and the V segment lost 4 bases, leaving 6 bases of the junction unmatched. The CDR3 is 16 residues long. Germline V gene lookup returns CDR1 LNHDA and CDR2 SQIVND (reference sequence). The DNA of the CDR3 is TGTGCCAGTAGTAACTTGGACAGGCCCTCTGGAAACACCATATATTTT. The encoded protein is CASSNLDRPSGNTIYF.

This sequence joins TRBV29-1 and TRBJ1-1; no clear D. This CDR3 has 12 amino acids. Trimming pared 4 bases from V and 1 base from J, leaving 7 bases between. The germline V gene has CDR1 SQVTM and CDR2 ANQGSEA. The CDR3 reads CSVGDQNTEAFF. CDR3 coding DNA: TGCAGCGTTGGGGATCAGAACACTGAAGCTTTCTTT.

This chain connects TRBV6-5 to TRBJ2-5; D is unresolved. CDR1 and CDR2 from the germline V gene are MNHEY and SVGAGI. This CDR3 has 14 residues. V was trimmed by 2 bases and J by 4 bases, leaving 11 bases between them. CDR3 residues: CASSYPNAVETQYF. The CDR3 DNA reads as TGTGCCAGCAGTTACCCCAACGCAGTAGAGACCCAGTACTTC.

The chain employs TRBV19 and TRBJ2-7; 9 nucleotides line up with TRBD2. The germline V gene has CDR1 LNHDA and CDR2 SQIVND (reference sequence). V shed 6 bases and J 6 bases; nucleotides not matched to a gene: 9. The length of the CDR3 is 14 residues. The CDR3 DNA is TGTGCCAGTAGGGGGGTAGCGGGAGAGCGCGAGCAGTACTTC. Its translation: CASRGVAGEREQYF. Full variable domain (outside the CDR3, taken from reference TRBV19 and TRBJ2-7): DGGITQSPKYLFRKEGQNVTLSCEQNLNHDAMYWYRQDPGQGLRLIYYSQIVNDFQKGDIAEGYSVSREKKESFPLTVTSAQKNPTAFYLCASRGVAGEREQYFGPGTRLTVT.

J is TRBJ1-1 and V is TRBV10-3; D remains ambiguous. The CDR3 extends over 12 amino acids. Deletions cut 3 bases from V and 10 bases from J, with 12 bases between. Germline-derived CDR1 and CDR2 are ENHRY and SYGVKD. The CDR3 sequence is CAISDPVVGAFF. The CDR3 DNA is TGTGCCATCAGTGACCCTGTGGTGGGAGCTTTCTTT.

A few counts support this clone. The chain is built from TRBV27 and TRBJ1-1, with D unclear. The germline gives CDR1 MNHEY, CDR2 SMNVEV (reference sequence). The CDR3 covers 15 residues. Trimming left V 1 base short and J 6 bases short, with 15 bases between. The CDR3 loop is CASSLLGQVKAEAFF. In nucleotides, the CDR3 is TGTGCCAGCAGTTTATTGGGCCAGGTAAAGGCTGAAGCTTTCTTT.

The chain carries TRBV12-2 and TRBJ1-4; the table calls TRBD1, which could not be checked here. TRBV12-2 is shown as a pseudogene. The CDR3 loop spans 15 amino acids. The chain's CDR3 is CASRLIQADSEKLFF. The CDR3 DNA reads TGTGCAAGTCGCTTAATACAGGCGGATAGTGAAAAACTGTTTTTT.

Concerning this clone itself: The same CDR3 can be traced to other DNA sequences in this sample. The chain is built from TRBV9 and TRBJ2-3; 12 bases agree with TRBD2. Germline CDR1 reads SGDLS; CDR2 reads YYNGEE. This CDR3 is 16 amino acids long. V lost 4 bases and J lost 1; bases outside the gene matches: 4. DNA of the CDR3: TGTGCCAGCAGCCCACGACTAGCGGGGGGCACAGATACGCAGTATTTT. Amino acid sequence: CASSPRLAGGTDTQYF.

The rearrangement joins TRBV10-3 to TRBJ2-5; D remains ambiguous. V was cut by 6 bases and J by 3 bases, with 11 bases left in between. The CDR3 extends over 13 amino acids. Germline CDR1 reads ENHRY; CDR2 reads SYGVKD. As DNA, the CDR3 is TGTGCCATCAGCACCGGGTCGAAAGAGACCCAGTACTTC. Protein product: CAISTGSKETQYF.

CDR3 coding DNA: TGTGCCAGTAAACCCGGGGGGCAGCTGTACGAGCAGTACTTC. Amino acid sequence: CASKPGGQLYEQYF. The rearrangement uses TRBV6-5 and TRBJ2-7; possible D gene TRBD2, 7 bases. The V end lost 9 bases, the J end lost 4 bases, and 19 bases lay between the germline ends. This CDR3 comprises 14 residues. CDR1 and CDR2 (germline): MNHEY, SVGAGI.

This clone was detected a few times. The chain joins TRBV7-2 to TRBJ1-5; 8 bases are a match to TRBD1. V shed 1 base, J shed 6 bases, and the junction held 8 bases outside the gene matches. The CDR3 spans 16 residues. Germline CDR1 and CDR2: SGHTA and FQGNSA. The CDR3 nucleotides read TGTGCCAGCAGCTTAGAGACAGGGGCGCGCGGTCAGCCCCAGCATTTT. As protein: CASSLETGARGQPQHF.

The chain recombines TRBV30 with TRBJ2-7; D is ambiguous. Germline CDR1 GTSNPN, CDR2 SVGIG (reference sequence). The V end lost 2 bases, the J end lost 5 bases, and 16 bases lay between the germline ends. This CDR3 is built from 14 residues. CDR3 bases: TGTGCCTGGAGTCGCTCACTCTTGGGCGACGAGCAGTACTTC. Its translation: CAWSRSLLGDEQYF.

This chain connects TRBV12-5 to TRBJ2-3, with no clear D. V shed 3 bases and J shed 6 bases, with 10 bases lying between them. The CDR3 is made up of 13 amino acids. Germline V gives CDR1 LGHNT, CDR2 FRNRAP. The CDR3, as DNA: TGTGCTAGTGGTTTCGAGGCTGCCGATACGCAGTATTTT. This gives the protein CASGFEAADTQYF. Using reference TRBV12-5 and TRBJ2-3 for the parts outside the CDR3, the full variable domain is DARVTQTPRHKVTEMGQEVTMRCQPILGHNTVFWYRQTMMQGLELLAYFRNRAPLDDSGMPKDRFSAEMPDATLATLKIQPSEPRDSAVYFCASGFEAADTQYFGPGTRLTVL.

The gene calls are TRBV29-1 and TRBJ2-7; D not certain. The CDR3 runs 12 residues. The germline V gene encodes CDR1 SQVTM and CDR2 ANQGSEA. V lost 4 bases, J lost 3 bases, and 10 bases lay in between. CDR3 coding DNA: TGCAGCGTTGGACCCGGCGGCTACGAGCAGTACTTC. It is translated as CSVGPGGYEQYF.

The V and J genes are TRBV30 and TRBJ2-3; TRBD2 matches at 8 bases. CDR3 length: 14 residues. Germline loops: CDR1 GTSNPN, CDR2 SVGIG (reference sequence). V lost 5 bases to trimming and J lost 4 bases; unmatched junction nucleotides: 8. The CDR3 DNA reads TGTGCCTGGCGGGGGGGGCCTCACGCAGATACGCAGTATTTT. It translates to CAWRGGPHADTQYF.

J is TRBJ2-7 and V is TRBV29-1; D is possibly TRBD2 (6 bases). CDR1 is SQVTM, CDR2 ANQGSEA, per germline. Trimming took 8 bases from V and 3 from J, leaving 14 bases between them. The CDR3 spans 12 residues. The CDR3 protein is CSTRDSFYEQYF. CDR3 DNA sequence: TGCAGCACCCGGGACTCCTTCTACGAGCAGTACTTC.

The CDR3 is CASSSTTWRGTYEQYF. The CDR3 DNA reads as TGCGCCAGCAGCTCCACGACCTGGAGAGGAACCTACGAGCAGTACTTC. The genes are TRBV4-1 and TRBJ2-7; unclear D gene. Germline V gives CDR1 MGHRA, CDR2 YSYEKL. The germline V and J ends were trimmed by 5 bases and 2 bases, with 19 bases remaining between them. This CDR3 has 16 amino acids.

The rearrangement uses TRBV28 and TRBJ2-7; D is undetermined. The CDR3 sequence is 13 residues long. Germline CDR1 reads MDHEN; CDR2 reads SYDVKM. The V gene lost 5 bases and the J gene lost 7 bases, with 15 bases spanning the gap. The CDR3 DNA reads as TGTGCCAGCAGTGCCGGGTCCTTGGGGGAGCAGTACTTC. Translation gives CASSAGSLGEQYF. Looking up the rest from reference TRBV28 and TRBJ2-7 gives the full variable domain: DVKVTQSSRYLVKRTGEKVFLECVQDMDHENMFWYRQDPGLGLRLIYFSYDVKMKEKGDIPEGYSVSREKKERFSLILESASTNQTSMYLCASSAGSLGEQYFGPGTRLTVT.

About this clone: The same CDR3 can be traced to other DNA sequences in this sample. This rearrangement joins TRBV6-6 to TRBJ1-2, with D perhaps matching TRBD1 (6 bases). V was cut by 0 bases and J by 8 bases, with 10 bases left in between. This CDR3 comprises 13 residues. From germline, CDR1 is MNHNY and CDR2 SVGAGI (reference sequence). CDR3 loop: CASSYSTGGGYTF. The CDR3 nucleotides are TGTGCCAGCAGTTACTCGACCGGGGGCGGCTACACCTTC.